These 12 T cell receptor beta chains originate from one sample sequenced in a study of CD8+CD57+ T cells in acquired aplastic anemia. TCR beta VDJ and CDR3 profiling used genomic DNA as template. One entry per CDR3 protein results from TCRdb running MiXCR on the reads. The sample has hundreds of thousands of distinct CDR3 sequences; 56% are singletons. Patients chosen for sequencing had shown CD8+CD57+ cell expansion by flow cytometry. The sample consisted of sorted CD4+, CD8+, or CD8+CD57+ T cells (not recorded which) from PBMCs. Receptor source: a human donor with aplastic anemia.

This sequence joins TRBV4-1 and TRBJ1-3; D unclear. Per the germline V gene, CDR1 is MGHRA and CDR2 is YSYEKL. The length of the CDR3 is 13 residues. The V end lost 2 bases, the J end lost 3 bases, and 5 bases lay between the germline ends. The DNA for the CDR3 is TGCGCCAGCAGCCAATTAGGTGGAAACACCATATATTTT. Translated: CASSQLGGNTIYF.

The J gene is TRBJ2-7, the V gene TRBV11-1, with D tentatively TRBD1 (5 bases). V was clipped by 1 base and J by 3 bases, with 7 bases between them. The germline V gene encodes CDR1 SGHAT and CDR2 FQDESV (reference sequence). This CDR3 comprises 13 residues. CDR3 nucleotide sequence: TGTGCCAGCAGCTTAGAAGACAGCTACGAGCAGTACTTC. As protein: CASSLEDSYEQYF.

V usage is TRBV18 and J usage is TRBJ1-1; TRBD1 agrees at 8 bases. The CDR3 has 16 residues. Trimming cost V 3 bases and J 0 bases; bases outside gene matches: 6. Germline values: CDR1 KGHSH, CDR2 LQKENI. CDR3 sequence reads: CASSPWTGSMNTEAFF. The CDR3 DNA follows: TGTGCCAGCTCACCGTGGACAGGGAGTATGAACACTGAAGCTTTCTTT.

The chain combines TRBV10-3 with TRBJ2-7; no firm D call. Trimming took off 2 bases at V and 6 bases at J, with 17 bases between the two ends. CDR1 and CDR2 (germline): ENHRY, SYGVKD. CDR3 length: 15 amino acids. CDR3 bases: TGTGCCATCAGTGAGAAGGGTCCGGCCGCTGCCGAGCAGTACTTC. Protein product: CAISEKGPAAAEQYF.

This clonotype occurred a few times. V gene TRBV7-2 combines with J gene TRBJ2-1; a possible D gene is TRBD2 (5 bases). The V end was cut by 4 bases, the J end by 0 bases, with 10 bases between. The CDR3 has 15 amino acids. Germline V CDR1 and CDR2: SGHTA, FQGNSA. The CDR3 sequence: CASSSEGSSYNEQFF. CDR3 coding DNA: TGTGCCAGCAGCTCAGAGGGCAGCTCCTACAATGAGCAGTTCTTC. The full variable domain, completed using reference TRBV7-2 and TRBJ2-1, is GAGVSQSPSNKVTEKGKDVELRCDPISGHTALYWYRQSLGQGLEFLIYFQGNSAPDKSGLPSDRFSAERTGGSVSTLTIQRTQQEDSAVYLCASSSEGSSYNEQFFGPGTRLTVL.

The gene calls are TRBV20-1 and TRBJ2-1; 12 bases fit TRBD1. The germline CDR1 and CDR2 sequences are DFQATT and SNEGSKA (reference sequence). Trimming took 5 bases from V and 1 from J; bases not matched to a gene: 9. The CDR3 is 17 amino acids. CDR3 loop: CSAYRDRGLGSYNEQFF. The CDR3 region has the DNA TGCAGTGCTTACCGGGACAGGGGGCTCGGATCCTACAATGAGCAGTTCTTC.

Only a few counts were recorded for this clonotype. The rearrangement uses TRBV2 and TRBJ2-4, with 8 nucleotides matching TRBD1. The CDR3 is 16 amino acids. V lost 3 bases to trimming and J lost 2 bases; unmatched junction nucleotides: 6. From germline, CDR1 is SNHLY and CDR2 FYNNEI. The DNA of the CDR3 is TGTGCCAGCAGTGATGGACAGGGTCGGCCCAAAAACATTCAGTACTTC. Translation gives CASSDGQGRPKNIQYF.

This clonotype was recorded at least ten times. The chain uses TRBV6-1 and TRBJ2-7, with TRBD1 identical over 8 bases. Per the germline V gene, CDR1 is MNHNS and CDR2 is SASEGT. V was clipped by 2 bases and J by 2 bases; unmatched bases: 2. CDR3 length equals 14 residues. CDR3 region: CASSEWTGTYEQYF. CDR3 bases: TGTGCCAGCAGTGAATGGACAGGGACCTACGAGCAGTACTTC.

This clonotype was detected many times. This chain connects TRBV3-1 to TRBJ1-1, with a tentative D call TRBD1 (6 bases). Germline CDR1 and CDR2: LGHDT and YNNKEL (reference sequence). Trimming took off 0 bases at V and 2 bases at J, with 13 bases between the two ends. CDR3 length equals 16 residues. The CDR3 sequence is CASSQDQAGVNTEAFF. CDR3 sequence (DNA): TGTGCCAGCAGCCAAGATCAGGCAGGGGTCAACACTGAAGCTTTCTTT.

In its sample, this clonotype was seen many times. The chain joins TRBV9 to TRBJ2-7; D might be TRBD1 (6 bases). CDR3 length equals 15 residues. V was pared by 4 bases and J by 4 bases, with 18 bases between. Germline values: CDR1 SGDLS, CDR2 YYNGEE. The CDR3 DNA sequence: TGTGCCAGCAGCCCTACATCGACAGGCAGTTACGAGCAGTACTTC. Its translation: CASSPTSTGSYEQYF.

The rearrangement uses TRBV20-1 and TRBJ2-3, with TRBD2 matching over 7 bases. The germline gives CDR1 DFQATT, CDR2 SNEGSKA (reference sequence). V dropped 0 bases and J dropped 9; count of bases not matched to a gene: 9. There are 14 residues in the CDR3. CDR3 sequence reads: CSARDPPVSGTQYF. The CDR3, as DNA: TGCAGTGCTAGAGATCCCCCCGTTAGCGGGACGCAGTATTTT.

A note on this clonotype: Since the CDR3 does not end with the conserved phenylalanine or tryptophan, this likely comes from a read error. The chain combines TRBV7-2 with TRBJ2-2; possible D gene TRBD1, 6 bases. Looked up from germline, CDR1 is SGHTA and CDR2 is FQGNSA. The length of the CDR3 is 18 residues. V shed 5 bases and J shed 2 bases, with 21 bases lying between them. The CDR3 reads CASSARDKGAINTGELFS. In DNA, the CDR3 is TGTGCCAGCAGCGCACGGGACAAGGGAGCGATAAACACCGGGGAGCTGTTTAGT.